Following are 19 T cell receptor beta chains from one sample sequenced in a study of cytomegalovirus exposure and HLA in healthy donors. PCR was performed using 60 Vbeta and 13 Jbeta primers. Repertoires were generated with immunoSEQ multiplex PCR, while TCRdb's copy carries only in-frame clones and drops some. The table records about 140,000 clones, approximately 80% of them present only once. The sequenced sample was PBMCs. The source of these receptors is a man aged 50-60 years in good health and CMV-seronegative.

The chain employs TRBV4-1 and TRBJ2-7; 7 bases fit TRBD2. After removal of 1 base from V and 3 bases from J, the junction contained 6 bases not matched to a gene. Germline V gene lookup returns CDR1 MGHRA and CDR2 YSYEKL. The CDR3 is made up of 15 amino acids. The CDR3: CASSQGLAEVYEQYF. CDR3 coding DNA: TGCGCCAGCAGCCAAGGTCTAGCGGAAGTCTACGAGCAGTACTTC.

DNA of the CDR3: TGCGCCAGCAGCCCTAACAGGGCCGGCACAGATACGCAGTATTTT. Protein sequence: CASSPNRAGTDTQYF. This sequence joins TRBV5-1 and TRBJ2-3, with a weak D call TRBD1 (6 bases). Germline V CDR1 and CDR2: SGHRS, YFSETQ. V lost 4 bases and J lost 1, with 13 bases in between. The CDR3 is 15 amino acids. The variable domain in full, with the rest retrieved from reference TRBV5-1 and TRBJ2-3, is KAGVTQTPRYLIKTRGQQVTLSCSPISGHRSVSWYQQTPGQGLQFLFEYFSETQRNKGNFPGRFSGRQFSNSRSEMNVSTLELGDSALYLCASSPNRAGTDTQYFGPGTRLTVL.

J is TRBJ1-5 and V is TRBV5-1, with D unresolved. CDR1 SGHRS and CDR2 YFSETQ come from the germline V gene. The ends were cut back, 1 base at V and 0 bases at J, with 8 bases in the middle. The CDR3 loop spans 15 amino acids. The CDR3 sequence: CASSLSSNSNQPQHF. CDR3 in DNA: TGCGCCAGCAGCTTGTCCAGTAATAGCAATCAGCCCCAGCATTTT.

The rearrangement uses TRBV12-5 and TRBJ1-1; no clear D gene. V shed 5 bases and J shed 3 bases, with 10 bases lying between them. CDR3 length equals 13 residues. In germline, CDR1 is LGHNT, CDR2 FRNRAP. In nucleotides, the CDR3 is TGTGCTAGTGGTCCCCTCGCGGACACTGAAGCTTTCTTT. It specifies CASGPLADTEAFF.

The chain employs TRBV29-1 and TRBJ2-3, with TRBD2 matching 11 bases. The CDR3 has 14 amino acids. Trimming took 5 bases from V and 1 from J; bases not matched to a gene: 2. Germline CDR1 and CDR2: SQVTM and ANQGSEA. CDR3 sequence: CSVLTSGGTDTQYF. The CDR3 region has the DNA TGCAGCGTTTTGACTAGCGGGGGCACAGATACGCAGTATTTT.

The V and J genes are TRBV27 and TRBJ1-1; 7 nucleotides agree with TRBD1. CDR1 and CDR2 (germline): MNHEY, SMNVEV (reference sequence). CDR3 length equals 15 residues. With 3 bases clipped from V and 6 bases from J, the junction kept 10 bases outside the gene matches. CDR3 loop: CASSFGGQLLPEAFF. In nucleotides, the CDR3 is TGTGCCAGCAGTTTTGGGGGACAGTTATTGCCTGAAGCTTTCTTT.

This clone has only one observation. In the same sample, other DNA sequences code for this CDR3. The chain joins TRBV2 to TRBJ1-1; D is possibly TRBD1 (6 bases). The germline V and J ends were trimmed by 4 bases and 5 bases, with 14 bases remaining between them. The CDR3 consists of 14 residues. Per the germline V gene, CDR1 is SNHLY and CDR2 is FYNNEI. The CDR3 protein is CASSGEGGRTEAFF. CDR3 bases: TGTGCCAGCAGTGGGGAAGGGGGAAGGACTGAAGCTTTCTTT. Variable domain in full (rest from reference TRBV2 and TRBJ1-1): EPEVTQTPSHQVTQMGQEVILRCVPISNHLYFYWYRQILGQKVEFLVSFYNNEISEKSEIFDDQFSVERPDGSNFTLKIRSTKLEDSAMYFCASSGEGGRTEAFFGQGTRLTVV.

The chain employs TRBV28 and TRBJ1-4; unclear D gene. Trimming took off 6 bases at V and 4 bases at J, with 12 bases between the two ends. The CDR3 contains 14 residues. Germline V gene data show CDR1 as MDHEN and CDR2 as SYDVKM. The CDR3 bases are TGTGCCAGCAGCCGCCGGGAGAGTAATGAAAAACTGTTTTTT. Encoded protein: CASSRRESNEKLFF.

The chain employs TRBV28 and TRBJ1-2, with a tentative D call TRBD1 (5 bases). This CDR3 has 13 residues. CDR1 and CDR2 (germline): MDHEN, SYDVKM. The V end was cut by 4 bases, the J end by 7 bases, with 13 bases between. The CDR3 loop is CASSSTVWIGYTF. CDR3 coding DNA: TGTGCCAGCAGTTCGACAGTTTGGATTGGCTACACCTTC.

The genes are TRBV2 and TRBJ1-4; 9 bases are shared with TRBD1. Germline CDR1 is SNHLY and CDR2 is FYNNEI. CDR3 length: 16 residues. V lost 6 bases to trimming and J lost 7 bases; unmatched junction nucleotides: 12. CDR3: CASREKQGAHSEKLFF. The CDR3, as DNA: TGTGCCAGCAGGGAAAAACAGGGGGCGCATAGTGAAAAACTGTTTTTT. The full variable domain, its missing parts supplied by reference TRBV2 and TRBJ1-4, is EPEVTQTPSHQVTQMGQEVILRCVPISNHLYFYWYRQILGQKVEFLVSFYNNEISEKSEIFDDQFSVERPDGSNFTLKIRSTKLEDSAMYFCASREKQGAHSEKLFFGSGTQLSVL.

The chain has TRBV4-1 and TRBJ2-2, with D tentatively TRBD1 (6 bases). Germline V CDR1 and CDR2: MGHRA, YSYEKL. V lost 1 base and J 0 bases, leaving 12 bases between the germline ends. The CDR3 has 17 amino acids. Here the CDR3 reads CASSQGWDTANTGELFF. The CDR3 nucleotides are TGCGCCAGCAGCCAAGGCTGGGACACAGCGAACACCGGGGAGCTGTTTTTT.

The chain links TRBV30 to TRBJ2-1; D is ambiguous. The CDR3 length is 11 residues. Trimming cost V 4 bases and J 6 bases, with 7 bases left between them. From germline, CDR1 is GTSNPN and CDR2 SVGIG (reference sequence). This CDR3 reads CAWTWANEQFF. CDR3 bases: TGTGCCTGGACGTGGGCCAATGAGCAGTTCTTC. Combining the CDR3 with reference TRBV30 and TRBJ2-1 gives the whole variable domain SQTIHQWPATLVQPVGSPLSLECTVEGTSNPNLYWYRQAAGRGLQLLFYSVGIGQISSEVPQNLSASRPQDRQFILSSKKLLLSDSGFYLCAWTWANEQFFGPGTRLTVL.

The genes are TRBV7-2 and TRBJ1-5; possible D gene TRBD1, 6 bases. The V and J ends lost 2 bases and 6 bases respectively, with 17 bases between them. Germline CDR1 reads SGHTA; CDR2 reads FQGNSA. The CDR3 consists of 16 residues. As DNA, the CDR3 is TGTGCCAGCAGCTTATCGGGAGGGGGGGGTAGTCAGCCCCAGCATTTT. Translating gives CASSLSGGGGSQPQHF. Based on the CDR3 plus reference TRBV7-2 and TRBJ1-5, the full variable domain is GAGVSQSPSNKVTEKGKDVELRCDPISGHTALYWYRQSLGQGLEFLIYFQGNSAPDKSGLPSDRFSAERTGGSVSTLTIQRTQQEDSAVYLCASSLSGGGGSQPQHFGDGTRLSIL.

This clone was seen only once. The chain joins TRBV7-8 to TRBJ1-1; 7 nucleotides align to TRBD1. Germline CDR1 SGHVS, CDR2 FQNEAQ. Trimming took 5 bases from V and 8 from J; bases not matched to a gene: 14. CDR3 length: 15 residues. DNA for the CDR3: TGTGCCAGCAGCCCTGGGACAGATAAATCAGCCGAAGCTTTCTTT. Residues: CASSPGTDKSAEAFF. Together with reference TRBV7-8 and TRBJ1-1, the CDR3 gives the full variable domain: GAGVSQSPRYKVAKRGQDVALRCDPISGHVSLFWYQQALGQGPEFLTYFQNEAQLDKSGLPSDRFFAERPEGSVSTLKIQRTQQEDSAVYLCASSPGTDKSAEAFFGQGTRLTVV.

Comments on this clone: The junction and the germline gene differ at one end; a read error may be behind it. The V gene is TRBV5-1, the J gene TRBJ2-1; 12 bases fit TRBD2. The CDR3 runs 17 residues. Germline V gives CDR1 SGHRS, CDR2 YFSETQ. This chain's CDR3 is CASSPGASGGAYNEQFF. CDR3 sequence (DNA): TGCGCCAGCAGCCCGGGGGCTAGCGGGGGGGCCTATAATGAGCAGTTCTTC.

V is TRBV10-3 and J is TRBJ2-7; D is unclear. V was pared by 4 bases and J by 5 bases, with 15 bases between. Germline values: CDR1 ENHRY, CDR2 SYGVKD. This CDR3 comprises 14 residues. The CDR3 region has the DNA TGTGCCATCAGTGCAAACAGACCACCAAACGAGCAGTACTTC. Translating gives CAISANRPPNEQYF.

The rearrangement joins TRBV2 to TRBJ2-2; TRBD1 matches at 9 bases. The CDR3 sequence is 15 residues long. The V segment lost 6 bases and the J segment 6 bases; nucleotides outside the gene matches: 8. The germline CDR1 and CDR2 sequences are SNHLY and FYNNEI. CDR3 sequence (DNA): TGTGCCAGCAGCTGGGGACAGGGTCCCGCCGGGGAGCTGTTTTTT. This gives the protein CASSWGQGPAGELFF. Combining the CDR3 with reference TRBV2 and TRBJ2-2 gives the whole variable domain EPEVTQTPSHQVTQMGQEVILRCVPISNHLYFYWYRQILGQKVEFLVSFYNNEISEKSEIFDDQFSVERPDGSNFTLKIRSTKLEDSAMYFCASSWGQGPAGELFFGEGSRLTVL.

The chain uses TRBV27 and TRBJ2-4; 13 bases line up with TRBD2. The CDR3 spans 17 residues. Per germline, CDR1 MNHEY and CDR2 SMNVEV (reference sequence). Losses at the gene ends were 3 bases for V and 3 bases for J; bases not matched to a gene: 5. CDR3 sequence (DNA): TGTGCCAGCAGTTTCCGGGGACTAGCGGGAAGCAAAAACATTCAGTACTTC. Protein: CASSFRGLAGSKNIQYF.

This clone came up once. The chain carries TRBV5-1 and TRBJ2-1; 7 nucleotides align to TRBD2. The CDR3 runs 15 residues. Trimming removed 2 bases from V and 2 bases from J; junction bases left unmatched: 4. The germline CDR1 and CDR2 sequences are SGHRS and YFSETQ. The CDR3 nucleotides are TGCGCCAGCAGCTTCGCACTAGCGACCTACAATGAGCAGTTCTTC. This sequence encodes CASSFALATYNEQFF.